Below, one T cell receptor (beta chain) is given with its context. This sample is drawn from a study of HIV-infected patients and healthy controls. Trimming at V came to 6 bases and at J to 5 bases, leaving 3 bases not matched to a gene. Germline V gene sequence: CDR1 SGHTA, CDR2 FQGNSA. The CDR3 runs to 13 residues. TCRdb reprocessed the 5' RACE reads with MiXCR, giving one entry per CDR3 protein. The data contain around 67,000 distinct CDR3 sequences, about 17% of them singletons. This receptor was obtained from a human donor in good health. Sequences were obtained from CD4+ T cells from blood. V gene TRBV7-2 combines with J gene TRBJ1-5; 8 bases map to TRBD1. The CDR3 bases are TGTGCCAGCAGTTACAGGGGGGATCAGCCCCAGCATTTT. It encodes CASSYRGDQPQHF.